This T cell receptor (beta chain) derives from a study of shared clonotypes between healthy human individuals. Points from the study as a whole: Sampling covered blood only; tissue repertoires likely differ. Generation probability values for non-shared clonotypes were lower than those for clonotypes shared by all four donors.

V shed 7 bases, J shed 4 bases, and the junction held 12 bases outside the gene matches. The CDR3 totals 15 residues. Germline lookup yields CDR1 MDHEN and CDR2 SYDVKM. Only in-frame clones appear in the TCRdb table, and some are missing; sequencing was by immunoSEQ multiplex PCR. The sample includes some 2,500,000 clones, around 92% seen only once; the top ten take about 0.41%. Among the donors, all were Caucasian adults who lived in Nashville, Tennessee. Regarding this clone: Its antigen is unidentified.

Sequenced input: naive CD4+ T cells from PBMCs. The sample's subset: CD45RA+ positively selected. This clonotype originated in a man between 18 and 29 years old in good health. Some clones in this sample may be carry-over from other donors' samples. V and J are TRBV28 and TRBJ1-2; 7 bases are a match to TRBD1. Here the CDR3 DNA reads TGTGCCAGCACCTCGGGTGGACGGGACAGCTATGGCTACACCTTC. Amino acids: CASTSGGRDSYGYTF.